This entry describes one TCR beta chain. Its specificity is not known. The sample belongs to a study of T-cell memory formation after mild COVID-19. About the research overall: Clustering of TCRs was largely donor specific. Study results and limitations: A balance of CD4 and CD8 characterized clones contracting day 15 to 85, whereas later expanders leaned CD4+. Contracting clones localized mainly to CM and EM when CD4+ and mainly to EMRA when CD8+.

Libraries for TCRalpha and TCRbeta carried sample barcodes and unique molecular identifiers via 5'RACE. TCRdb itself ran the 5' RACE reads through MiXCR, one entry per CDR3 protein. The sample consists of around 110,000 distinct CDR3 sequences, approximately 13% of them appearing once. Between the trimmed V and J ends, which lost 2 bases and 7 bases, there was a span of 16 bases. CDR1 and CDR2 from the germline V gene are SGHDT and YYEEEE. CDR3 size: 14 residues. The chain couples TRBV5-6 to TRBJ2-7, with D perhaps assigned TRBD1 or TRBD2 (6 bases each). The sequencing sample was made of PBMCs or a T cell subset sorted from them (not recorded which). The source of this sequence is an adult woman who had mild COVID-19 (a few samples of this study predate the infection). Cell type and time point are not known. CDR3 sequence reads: CASSLVGGTLEQYF. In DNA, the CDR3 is TGTGCCAGCAGCTTAGTAGGGGGGACCCTGGAGCAGTACTTC. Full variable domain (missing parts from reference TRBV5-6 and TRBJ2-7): DAGVTQSPTHLIKTRGQQVTLRCSPKSGHDTVSWYQQALGQGPQFIFQYYEEEERQRGNFPDRFSGHQFPNYSSELNVNALLLGDSALYLCASSLVGGTLEQYFGPGTRLTVT.